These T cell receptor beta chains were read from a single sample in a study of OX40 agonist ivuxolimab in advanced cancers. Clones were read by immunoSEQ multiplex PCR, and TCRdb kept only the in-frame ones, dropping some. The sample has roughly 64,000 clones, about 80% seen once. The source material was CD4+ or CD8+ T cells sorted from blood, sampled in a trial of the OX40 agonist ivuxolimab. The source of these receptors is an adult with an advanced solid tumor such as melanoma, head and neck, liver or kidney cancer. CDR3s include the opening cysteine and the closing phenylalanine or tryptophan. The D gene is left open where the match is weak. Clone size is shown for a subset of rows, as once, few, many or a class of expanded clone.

CASSLVYGSTYEQYF	TGTGCCAGCAGCTTAGTTTACGGGAGCACCTACGAGCAGTACTTC	-	TRBV7-2	TRBJ2-7	-
CASSLDLGVSFYGYTF	TGTGCCAGCAGCTTAGATCTGGGGGTTTCGTTCTATGGCTACACCTTC	-	TRBV11-2	TRBJ1-2	-
CASSLERGPGYEQYF	TGTGCCAGCAGCTTAGAGAGGGGGCCCGGCTACGAGCAGTACTTC	TRBD1	TRBV11-2	TRBJ2-7	once
CASRPTGNNSPLHF	TGTGCCAGCAGGCCGACAGGGAACAATTCACCCCTCCACTTT	TRBD1	TRBV5-6	TRBJ1-6	-
CASSSKRGATNTEAFF	TGTGCCAGCAGCTCAAAAAGGGGGGCAACGAACACTGAAGCTTTCTTT	-	TRBV13	TRBJ1-1	-
CASSLGSSGSAETQYF	TGTGCCAGCAGCTTAGGCTCTAGCGGGAGTGCTGAGACCCAGTACTTC	TRBD2	TRBV7-9	TRBJ2-5	-
CASSQESTATNEKLFF	TGCGCCAGCAGCCAAGAGAGCACTGCAACTAATGAAAAACTGTTTTTT	-	TRBV4-3	TRBJ1-4	-
CASRQQGADSPLHF	TGTGCCAGCAGGCAGCAGGGGGCTGATTCACCCCTCCACTTT	TRBD1	TRBV27	TRBJ1-6	-
CASSVGTTPYEQYF	TGTGCCAGCAGCGTAGGGACAACCCCCTACGAGCAGTACTTC	-	TRBV9	TRBJ2-7	-
CASSPTGMNTEAFF	TGTGCCAGTAGCCCTACAGGAATGAACACTGAAGCTTTCTTT	-	TRBV19	TRBJ1-1	-
CASSLRTVRGGNTEAFF	TGTGCCAGCAGCTTAAGAACGGTTAGGGGGGGAAACACTGAAGCTTTCTTT	-	TRBV7-3	TRBJ1-1	once
CASSLWTRGGETQYF	TGTGCCAGCAGCTTATGGACGAGGGGTGGAGAGACCCAGTACTTC	-	TRBV11-2	TRBJ2-5	once
CASSPPEIYGYTF	TGTGCCAGCAGTCCCCCGGAGATCTATGGCTACACCTTC	-	TRBV28	TRBJ1-2	-
CASSSKTWDTQYF	TGTGCCAGCAGCTCCAAAACCTGGGATACGCAGTATTTT	-	TRBV11-3	TRBJ2-3	-
CASRTNPGDNEKLFF	TGTGCCAGCAGAACGAACCCAGGAGATAATGAAAAACTGTTTTTT	-	TRBV5-5	TRBJ1-4	-